The 29 T cell receptor beta chains reported below all come from one sample, sequenced in a study of blood T cell repertoires in COVID-19. Clones were read by immunoSEQ multiplex PCR, and TCRdb kept only the in-frame ones, dropping some. The sample yields some 340,000 clones, about 89% seen once. The sequencing sample was made of PBMCs or T cells enriched from blood (not recorded which). These receptor sequences come from a woman aged 25 to 45 who had recovered from COVID-19.

As to this clone: Other DNA sequences of this sample code for an identical CDR3. The V gene is TRBV5-4, the J gene TRBJ2-5; D uncertain. Trimming took off 2 bases at V and 1 base at J, with 6 bases between the two ends. The CDR3 is made up of 13 amino acids. CDR1 and CDR2 (germline): SGHNT, YYREEE (reference sequence). Here the CDR3 DNA reads TGTGCCAGCAGCTTAGGCGGCCAAGAGACCCAGTACTTC. This codes for CASSLGGQETQYF.

The chain combines TRBV7-9 with TRBJ1-1; 8 bases fit TRBD1. V was clipped by 1 base and J by 0 bases; unmatched bases: 7. The germline V gene has CDR1 SEHNR and CDR2 FQNEAQ (reference sequence). The CDR3 has 17 amino acids. This CDR3 reads CASSLDRGIDMNTEAFF. The CDR3 DNA is TGTGCCAGCAGCTTAGACAGGGGGATTGATATGAACACTGAAGCTTTCTTT. Variable domain in full (rest from reference TRBV7-9 and TRBJ1-1): DTGVSQNPRHKITKRGQNVTFRCDPISEHNRLYWYRQTLGQGPEFLTYFQNEAQLEKSRLLSDRFSAERPKGSFSTLEIQRTEQGDSAMYLCASSLDRGIDMNTEAFFGQGTRLTVV.

The chain employs TRBV5-1 and TRBJ2-5; D perhaps matches TRBD2 (6 bases). V shed 4 bases and J shed 1 base, with 17 bases lying between them. From germline, CDR1 is SGHRS and CDR2 YFSETQ. The CDR3 sequence is 16 residues long. The CDR3, as DNA: TGCGCCAGCAGCCCCGGTCGGGGGTCTGGCCAAGAGACCCAGTACTTC. Translation gives CASSPGRGSGQETQYF.

CDR3 sequence reads: CASSQSSMGLAKNIQYF. The CDR3 bases are TGCGCCAGCAGTCAATCCTCGATGGGACTAGCCAAAAACATTCAGTACTTC. The genes are TRBV23-1 and TRBJ2-4; TRBD2 is a possible D gene (6 bases). TRBV23-1 falls under the ORF class, with uncertain function. The CDR3 loop spans 17 amino acids. V lost 0 bases to trimming and J lost 0 bases, with 12 bases between them.

The rearrangement links TRBV9 to TRBJ1-2; D is uncertain. Germline V gene lookup returns CDR1 SGDLS and CDR2 YYNGEE. The length of the CDR3 is 14 residues. V shed 4 bases and J shed 6 bases, with 16 bases lying between them. CDR3 sequence: CASSPSPGRDGYTF. The CDR3 DNA follows: TGTGCCAGCAGCCCATCCCCGGGGAGGGATGGCTACACCTTC.

The chain joins TRBV10-3 to TRBJ2-1; possibly TRBD2 for D (7 bases). Germline CDR1 is ENHRY and CDR2 is SYGVKD. V was shortened by 2 bases and J by 1 base, with 12 bases between the two germline ends. The CDR3 totals 16 residues. CDR3 in DNA: TGTGCCATCAGTGAGGGGGGGGCAGCTTCCTACAATGAGCAGTTCTTC. It specifies CAISEGGAASYNEQFF.

The rearrangement joins TRBV7-8 to TRBJ2-5; no firm D call. The V and J ends lost 5 bases and 4 bases respectively, with 5 bases between them. CDR1 and CDR2 from the germline V gene are SGHVS and FQNEAQ. The CDR3 runs 11 residues. The CDR3 DNA reads as TGTGCCAGCAGCCCGCGAGAGACCCAGTACTTC. Translated, it gives CASSPRETQYF.

This clone was counted a few times. This chain joins TRBV20-1 and TRBJ1-2; D remains unclear. CDR3 length: 11 amino acids. Deletions cut 5 bases from V and 7 bases from J, with 11 bases between. Germline V CDR1 and CDR2: DFQATT, SNEGSKA (reference sequence). The CDR3 DNA reads as TGCAGTGCTTCCTCGTCGTTTGGCTACACCTTC. This translates into CSASSSFGYTF.

The chain is built from TRBV6-5 and TRBJ2-7; D uncertain. V was shortened by 10 bases and J by 3 bases, with 13 bases between the two germline ends. Germline-derived CDR1 and CDR2 are MNHEY and SVGAGI. The CDR3 totals 12 residues. CDR3 nucleotides: TGTGCCACCCAGATCATCCTCTACGAGCAGTACTTC. Protein sequence: CATQIILYEQYF.

J is TRBJ1-1 and V is TRBV9; D unresolved. The CDR3 sequence is 14 residues long. V lost 0 bases, J lost 6 bases, and 12 bases lay in between. Germline-derived CDR1 and CDR2 are SGDLS and YYNGEE. In DNA form, the CDR3 reads TGTGCCAGCAGCGTAGTTCCGGAGAAAGCTGAAGCTTTCTTT. Translation gives CASSVVPEKAEAFF. Drawing the rest from reference TRBV9 and TRBJ1-1, the complete variable domain is DSGVTQTPKHLITATGQRVTLRCSPRSGDLSVYWYQQSLDQGLQFLIQYYNGEERAKGNILERFSAQQFPDLHSELNLSSLELGDSALYFCASSVVPEKAEAFFGQGTRLTVV.

For this clone: The same CDR3 can be traced to other DNA sequences in this sample. The gene calls are TRBV10-3 and TRBJ1-5; 7 bases are a match to TRBD1. The CDR3 has 14 amino acids. The ends lost 5 bases at V and 4 bases at J; junction bases unmatched: 5. CDR1 and CDR2 from the germline V gene are ENHRY and SYGVKD. DNA of the CDR3: TGTGCCATCAGTACAGGGGACCCTAATCAGCCCCAGCATTTT. Protein product: CAISTGDPNQPQHF.

This clone was observed a handful of times. The rearrangement joins TRBV4-2 to TRBJ2-7, with TRBD2 matching 10 bases. This CDR3 is built from 18 residues. Germline CDR1 reads LGHNA; CDR2 reads YNFKEQ. Trimming at V came to 2 bases and at J to 3 bases, leaving 13 bases not matched to a gene. CDR3 nucleotides: TGTGCCAGCAGCCAATCGAAGGGGCTAGCGGGAGAAAGCTACGAGCAGTACTTC. This sequence encodes CASSQSKGLAGESYEQYF.

CDR3 nucleotides: TGTGCCAGCAGCAGGGGACAGGGTTCCTCCTACGAGCAGTACTTC. It encodes CASSRGQGSSYEQYF. The chain couples TRBV5-4 to TRBJ2-7; 9 bases align to TRBD1. This CDR3 comprises 15 residues. V shed 4 bases and J 0 bases; nucleotides not matched to a gene: 5. Germline values: CDR1 SGHNT, CDR2 YYREEE (reference sequence). The variable domain in full, with the rest retrieved from reference TRBV5-4 and TRBJ2-7, is ETGVTQSPTHLIKTRGQQVTLRCSSQSGHNTVSWYQQALGQGPQFIFQYYREEENGRGNFPPRFSGLQFPNYSSELNVNALELDDSALYLCASSRGQGSSYEQYFGPGTRLTVT.

This clone has just one count. The chain has TRBV27 and TRBJ1-1; 7 bases are shared with TRBD1. CDR3 length: 16 amino acids. Germline-derived CDR1 and CDR2 are MNHEY and SMNVEV (reference sequence). With 6 bases clipped from V and 0 bases from J, the junction kept 10 bases outside the gene matches. The CDR3 nucleotides are TGTGCCAGCAGCCCCGGGACAGACAGACTGAACACTGAAGCTTTCTTT. It translates to CASSPGTDRLNTEAFF.

This chain uses TRBV5-1 with TRBJ2-7; 8 bases fit TRBD1. With 3 bases clipped from V and 3 bases from J, the junction kept 5 bases outside the gene matches. This CDR3 has 14 amino acids. CDR1 SGHRS and CDR2 YFSETQ come from the germline V gene. CDR3 protein: CASSYRTGFYEQYF. CDR3 coding DNA: TGCGCCAGCAGCTACAGGACAGGGTTCTACGAGCAGTACTTC.

V gene TRBV4-3 combines with J gene TRBJ1-2; a weak D match, TRBD1 (5 bases). In germline, CDR1 is LGHNA, CDR2 YSLEER. The CDR3 is 16 amino acids. Trimming cost V 0 bases and J 6 bases, with 17 bases left between them. The CDR3 coding sequence is TGCGCCAGCAGCCAAGAACCACAGGCCGGGCTGGATGGCTACACCTTC. It codes for CASSQEPQAGLDGYTF.

The genes are TRBV6-6 and TRBJ2-5, with D maybe TRBD2 (6 bases). The CDR3 spans 16 residues. The V gene's germline CDR1 is MNHNY and CDR2 SVGAGI (reference sequence). Trimming pared 5 bases from V and 1 base from J, leaving 17 bases between. The CDR3 DNA sequence: TGTGCCAGCAGTCAAAGTCCCGGACTATTCCAAGAGACCCAGTACTTC. Translation: CASSQSPGLFQETQYF.

The chain employs TRBV19 and TRBJ2-1; D perhaps matches TRBD2 (7 bases). This CDR3 comprises 18 residues. Germline V gives CDR1 LNHDA, CDR2 SQIVND (reference sequence). The V gene lost 3 bases and the J gene lost 8 bases, with 26 bases spanning the gap. As DNA, the CDR3 is TGTGCCAGTAGTATGATGCTAAGGGGGGGCTACACCCGCCATGAGCAGTTCTTC. Translating it yields CASSMMLRGGYTRHEQFF. Looking up the rest from reference TRBV19 and TRBJ2-1 gives the full variable domain: DGGITQSPKYLFRKEGQNVTLSCEQNLNHDAMYWYRQDPGQGLRLIYYSQIVNDFQKGDIAEGYSVSREKKESFPLTVTSAQKNPTAFYLCASSMMLRGGYTRHEQFFGPGTRLTVL.

The chain couples TRBV5-1 to TRBJ1-4; a possible D gene is TRBD1 (6 bases). Between the trimmed V and J ends, which lost 0 bases and 8 bases, there was a span of 17 bases. The germline V gene encodes CDR1 SGHRS and CDR2 YFSETQ. This CDR3 is 16 amino acids long. The CDR3 is CASSLGNRERVEKLFF. The DNA of the CDR3 is TGCGCCAGCAGCTTGGGGAACAGGGAAAGGGTGGAAAAACTGTTTTTT.

This clone was seen once. The chain uses TRBV30 and TRBJ2-2; possible D gene TRBD2, 6 bases. Germline V gene lookup returns CDR1 GTSNPN and CDR2 SVGIG (reference sequence). The CDR3 has 14 residues. Trimming stripped 3 bases from V and 5 bases from J, with 13 bases between. The chain's CDR3 is CAWRGSGTTGELFF. CDR3 sequence (DNA): TGTGCCTGGAGGGGGTCTGGGACTACCGGGGAGCTGTTTTTT.

The V gene is TRBV5-1, the J gene TRBJ1-1; unclear D gene. Germline V CDR1 and CDR2: SGHRS, YFSETQ. The CDR3 loop spans 14 amino acids. V was shortened by 1 base and J by 4 bases, with 11 bases between the two germline ends. The DNA for the CDR3 is TGCGCCAGCAGCTTGAGCGGGGTGGGCACTGAAGCTTTCTTT. The encoded protein is CASSLSGVGTEAFF.

This clone was seen a single time. The DNA of the CDR3 is TGTGCCAGCATCGTCCCGGGACAGGGGCCCAGCTCCTACAATGAGCAGTTCTTC. Translated, it gives CASIVPGQGPSSYNEQFF. The rearrangement joins TRBV27 to TRBJ2-1, with 10 bases lining up with TRBD1. Looked up from germline, CDR1 is MNHEY and CDR2 is SMNVEV (reference sequence). This CDR3 is 18 amino acids long. J gave up 0 bases and V 7 bases, and 12 bases lay outside the gene matches.

The J gene is TRBJ2-7, the V gene TRBV14; D is undetermined. Germline lookup yields CDR1 SGHDN and CDR2 FVKESK. V dropped 4 bases and J dropped 2 bases, with 9 bases sitting between them. The CDR3 is made up of 13 amino acids. The CDR3 reads CASSLTRTYEQYF. CDR3 DNA: TGTGCCAGCAGCCTAACTCGCACCTACGAGCAGTACTTC.

This rearrangement joins TRBV4-1 to TRBJ1-3, with 7 bases aligning to TRBD1. Germline V gene data show CDR1 as MGHRA and CDR2 as YSYEKL. The CDR3 is made up of 16 amino acids. J was trimmed by 0 bases and V by 2 bases; bases with no gene match: 4. For the CDR3, the DNA is TGCGCCAGCAGCCAAAGACAGGGCTTCTCTGGAAACACCATATATTTT. This encodes CASSQRQGFSGNTIYF.

The chain has TRBV6-6 and TRBJ1-2; no definite D call. The CDR3 consists of 12 residues. CDR1 is MNHNY, CDR2 SVGAGI, per germline (reference sequence). V dropped 4 bases and J dropped 2 bases, with 5 bases sitting between them. The CDR3 nucleotides are TGTGCCAGCAGTTTGAGGAACTATGGCTACACCTTC. It yields the protein CASSLRNYGYTF.

The chain carries TRBV27 and TRBJ1-4; no definite D call. Deletions cut 1 base from V and 0 bases from J, with 9 bases between. This CDR3 region has 16 residues. Per germline, CDR1 MNHEY and CDR2 SMNVEV (reference sequence). CDR3 loop: CASSLWPPATNEKLFF. As DNA, the CDR3 is TGTGCCAGCAGTTTATGGCCACCCGCAACTAATGAAAAACTGTTTTTT.

V is TRBV5-1 and J is TRBJ1-1; 8 bases match TRBD1. Trimming at V came to 4 bases and at J to 4 bases, leaving 6 bases not matched to a gene. Germline-derived CDR1 and CDR2 are SGHRS and YFSETQ. This CDR3 spans 14 amino acids. The CDR3 reads CASSVTGAGTEAFF. CDR3 bases: TGCGCCAGCAGCGTGACAGGGGCTGGCACTGAAGCTTTCTTT. The full variable domain, its missing parts supplied by reference TRBV5-1 and TRBJ1-1, is KAGVTQTPRYLIKTRGQQVTLSCSPISGHRSVSWYQQTPGQGLQFLFEYFSETQRNKGNFPGRFSGRQFSNSRSEMNVSTLELGDSALYLCASSVTGAGTEAFFGQGTRLTVV.

J is TRBJ2-2 and V is TRBV11-3; TRBD1 matches at 7 bases. CDR1 and CDR2 (germline): SGHNT, YENEEA. After removal of 3 bases from V and 7 bases from J, the junction contained 5 bases not matched to a gene. The CDR3 loop spans 14 amino acids. This chain's CDR3 is CASSFGTALGELFF. Here the CDR3 DNA reads TGTGCCAGCAGCTTCGGGACAGCCCTCGGGGAGCTGTTTTTT.

This clone was seen a few times. The chain is built from TRBV6-2 or TRBV6-3 and TRBJ1-5, with 8 nucleotides matching TRBD1. The V gene's germline CDR1 is MNHEY and CDR2 SVGEGT. V shed 0 bases, J shed 9 bases, and the junction held 7 bases outside the gene matches. CDR3 length: 15 amino acids. CDR3 nucleotides: TGTGCCAGCAGTTACTCGACAGGGGAAGATCGGCCCCAGCATTTT. This gives the protein CASSYSTGEDRPQHF.